Listed here are 13 T cell receptor beta chains from one sample, sequenced in a study of identical twins (dated by TCRdb to about 2016). The library relied on 5' RACE. Sequencing was carried out with an Illumina HiSeq 2000. The public reads were run again by TCRdb, first through fastp at Q25 and then through MiXCR, and only productive beta chains were kept. Records with the same CDR3 protein are collapsed into one entry carrying the most frequent genes and DNA. The sample includes a few hundred thousand distinct CDR3 sequences, with 9.6% observed a single time. 2.5% to 3% of the sample goes to the ten largest clones. The same sample was also used in a study of yellow fever vaccine responses in identical twins.

Source material: PBMCs. The receptors come from a woman aged 18 to 35 in good health.

This clonotype has a handful of counts. The rearrangement links TRBV4-1 to TRBJ2-5; D is possibly TRBD1 or TRBD2 (6 bases each). Germline lookup yields CDR1 MGHRA and CDR2 YSYEKL. This CDR3 has 15 residues. Trimming removed 0 bases at V and 4 bases at J, with 12 bases between. The CDR3 sequence is CASSQEEGGRETQYF. The CDR3 nucleotides read TGCGCCAGCAGCCAAGAGGAGGGGGGACGAGAGACCCAGTACTTC.

The V gene is TRBV2, the J gene TRBJ2-2, with D possibly TRBD2 on 6 matching bases. Looked up from germline, CDR1 is SNHLY and CDR2 is FYNNEI. The ends were cut back, 4 bases at V and 2 bases at J, with 23 bases in the middle. The length of the CDR3 is 19 residues. In DNA, the CDR3 is TGTGCCAGCAGTGTTTATCTTCGGGTTGGGCGGGGTAACACCGGGGAGCTGTTTTTT. Translated, it gives CASSVYLRVGRGNTGELFF.

This chain joins TRBV7-9 and TRBJ2-7, with TRBD2 matching over 8 bases. Trimming cost V 3 bases and J 0 bases; bases outside gene matches: 1. The CDR3 is 14 amino acids. Germline V gives CDR1 SEHNR, CDR2 FQNEAQ (reference sequence). CDR3: CASSFGTSSYEQYF. Here the CDR3 DNA reads TGTGCCAGCAGCTTTGGGACTAGCTCCTACGAGCAGTACTTC.

Concerning this clonotype: Possible read error: a much larger clone is one base away. This chain uses TRBV5-3 with TRBJ2-3; 8 bases are shared with TRBD1. TRBV5-3 is an ORF; its function is uncertain. This CDR3 contains 16 residues. The DNA for the CDR3 is TGTGCCAGGAGCTCGGGGACAGGCGTCAGCACAGATACGCAGTATTTT. It is translated as CARSSGTGVSTDTQYF.

This clonotype turned up a few times. The rearrangement joins TRBV10-3 to TRBJ2-1; 15 nucleotides align to TRBD2. This CDR3 is 17 amino acids long. Per the germline V gene, CDR1 is ENHRY and CDR2 is SYGVKD. With V trimmed by 6 bases and J by 6 bases, 9 bases remained unmatched. Here the CDR3 reads CAIRPGLAGGPVNEQFF. DNA of the CDR3: TGTGCCATCAGGCCGGGACTAGCGGGGGGCCCGGTCAATGAGCAGTTCTTC.

This rearrangement joins TRBV29-1 to TRBJ2-1; 12 positions agree with TRBD2. There are 18 residues in the CDR3. With V trimmed by 3 bases and J by 0 bases, 9 bases remained unmatched. Germline-derived CDR1 and CDR2 are SQVTM and ANQGSEA. The CDR3, as DNA: TGCAGCGTTGACCTTTCGGCTAGCGGGGGGGTCTCCTACAATGAGCAGTTCTTC. Translating gives CSVDLSASGGVSYNEQFF.

This chain connects TRBV5-1 to TRBJ2-2; D remains unclear. The germline V and J ends were trimmed by 0 bases and 1 base, with 16 bases remaining between them. The V gene's germline CDR1 is SGHRS and CDR2 YFSETQ. CDR3 size: 18 residues. The DNA of the CDR3 is TGCGCCAGCAGCTTGGAGATCAGTTTGTCTATGAACACCGGGGAGCTGTTTTTT. Translating it yields CASSLEISLSMNTGELFF.

The table lists this clonotype with many counts. CDR3 nucleotide sequence: TGCAGTGCTCGCCGGCCGGGGGGCCCCACGCAGTATTTT. This codes for CSARRPGGPTQYF. The rearrangement links TRBV20-1 to TRBJ2-3, with D perhaps TRBD2 (7 bases). The CDR3 length is 13 residues. Germline V gene data show CDR1 as DFQATT and CDR2 as SNEGSKA (reference sequence). Trimming removed 5 bases at V and 9 bases at J, with 18 bases between.

The V and J genes are TRBV24-1 and TRBJ2-1, with D uncertain. V was clipped by 0 bases and J by 15 bases, with 11 bases between them. The CDR3 is made up of 12 amino acids. Germline CDR1 and CDR2: KGHDR and SFDVKD. CDR3 residues: CATSDLGSGAFF. DNA of the CDR3: TGTGCCACCAGTGATTTGGGCTCTGGAGCGTTCTTC.

The sample holds many counts of this clonotype. The chain links TRBV4-3 to TRBJ2-2; D uncertain. The V end lost 1 base, the J end lost 3 bases, and 9 bases lay between the germline ends. CDR1 and CDR2 (germline): LGHNA, YSLEER. This CDR3 has 15 residues. The CDR3 spells CASSQVSGYTGELFF. In nucleotides, the CDR3 is TGCGCCAGCAGCCAAGTCTCCGGTTACACCGGGGAGCTGTTTTTT.

The chain recombines TRBV7-8 with TRBJ2-4; perhaps D is TRBD1 or TRBD2 (5 bases each). The germline V and J ends were trimmed by 5 bases and 7 bases, with 21 bases remaining between them. The germline V gene has CDR1 SGHVS and CDR2 FQNEAQ. The CDR3 is made up of 16 amino acids. In nucleotides, the CDR3 is TGTGCCAGCAGCCCTCTTTCGTCCGGGGCGCGGAACATTCAGTACTTC. This encodes CASSPLSSGARNIQYF.

The J gene is TRBJ1-3, the V gene TRBV9, with 7 positions matching TRBD1. The CDR3 is made up of 16 amino acids. Germline trimming cut 3 bases from V and 0 bases from J; bases unmatched to any gene: 6. Germline loops: CDR1 SGDLS, CDR2 YYNGEE. This chain's CDR3 is CASSEGTAFSGNTIYF. The CDR3 nucleotides are TGTGCCAGCAGCGAGGGGACAGCCTTCTCTGGAAACACCATATATTTT.

This clonotype turned up a few times. The junction differs from germline at one of its ends, possibly a read error. V gene TRBV7-9 combines with J gene TRBJ2-6, with 7 bases aligning to TRBD1. This CDR3 is 17 amino acids long. Germline V CDR1 and CDR2: SEHNR, FQNEAQ (reference sequence). The CDR3: CASSVAATGAGANVLTF. DNA for the CDR3: TGTGCCAGCAGCGTAGCCGCTACAGGGGCTGGGGCCAACGTCCTGACTTTC. The variable domain in full, with the rest retrieved from reference TRBV7-9 and TRBJ2-6, is DTGVSQNPRHKITKRGQNVTFRCDPISEHNRLYWYRQTLGQGPEFLTYFQNEAQLEKSRLLSDRFSAERPKGSFSTLEIQRTEQGDSAMYLCASSVAATGAGANVLTFGAGSRLTVL.